Below are 3 T cell receptor beta chains sequenced from a single sample in a study of blood T cell repertoires in COVID-19. Produced via immunoSEQ multiplex PCR; TCRdb's table is partial and in-frame only. Of approximately 290,000 clones listed, nearly 90% are singletons. The sample consisted of PBMCs or T cells enriched from blood (not recorded which). All receptors come from a woman between 18 and 29 years old with acute COVID-19.

This sequence joins TRBV28 and TRBJ2-5; D unclear. CDR3 length: 16 amino acids. Trimming stripped 3 bases from V and 1 base from J, with 15 bases between. Germline V gene lookup returns CDR1 MDHEN and CDR2 SYDVKM. The CDR3 sequence: CASSFTRLNGQETQYF. Here the CDR3 DNA reads TGTGCCAGCAGTTTTACCCGACTTAACGGCCAAGAGACCCAGTACTTC.

The chain links TRBV11-2 to TRBJ1-2; maybe TRBD1 (6 bases). Germline CDR1 and CDR2: SGHAT and FQNNGV. V shed 1 base and J shed 0 bases, with 9 bases lying between them. This CDR3 comprises 15 residues. In nucleotides, the CDR3 is TGTGCCAGCAGCTTAGTCAGGACAGCTAACTATGGCTACACCTTC. Translated, it gives CASSLVRTANYGYTF.

This chain joins TRBV19 and TRBJ1-3; D gene uncertain. Germline CDR1 LNHDA, CDR2 SQIVND (reference sequence). This CDR3 contains 20 residues. V was trimmed by 4 bases and J by 0 bases, leaving 25 bases between them. Written as DNA, the CDR3 is TGTGCCAGTAGTAAGAGGCACCCACCACCCACACTCTCCTCTGGAAACACCATATATTTT. Amino acid sequence: CASSKRHPPPTLSSGNTIYF.